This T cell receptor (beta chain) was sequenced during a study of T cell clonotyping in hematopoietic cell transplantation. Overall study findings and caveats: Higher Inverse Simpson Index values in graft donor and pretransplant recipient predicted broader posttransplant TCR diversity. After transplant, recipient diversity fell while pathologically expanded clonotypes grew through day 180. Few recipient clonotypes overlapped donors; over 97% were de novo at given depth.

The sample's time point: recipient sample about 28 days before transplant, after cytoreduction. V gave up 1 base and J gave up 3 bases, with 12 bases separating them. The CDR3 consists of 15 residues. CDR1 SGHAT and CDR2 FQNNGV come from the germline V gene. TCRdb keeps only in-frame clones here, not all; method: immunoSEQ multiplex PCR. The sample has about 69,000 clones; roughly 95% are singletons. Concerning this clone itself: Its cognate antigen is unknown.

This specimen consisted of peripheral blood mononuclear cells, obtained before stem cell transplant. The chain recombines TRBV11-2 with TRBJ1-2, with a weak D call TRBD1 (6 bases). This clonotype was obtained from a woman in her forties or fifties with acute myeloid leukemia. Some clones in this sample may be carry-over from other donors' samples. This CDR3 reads CASSLVNPGDYGYTF. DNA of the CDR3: TGTGCCAGCAGCTTAGTAAATCCAGGGGACTATGGCTACACCTTC. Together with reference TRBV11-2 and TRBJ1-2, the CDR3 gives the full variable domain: EAGVAQSPRYKIIEKRQSVAFWCNPISGHATLYWYQQILGQGPKLLIQFQNNGVVDDSQLPKDRFSAERLKGVDSTLKIQPAKLEDSAVYLCASSLVNPGDYGYTFGSGTRLTVV.